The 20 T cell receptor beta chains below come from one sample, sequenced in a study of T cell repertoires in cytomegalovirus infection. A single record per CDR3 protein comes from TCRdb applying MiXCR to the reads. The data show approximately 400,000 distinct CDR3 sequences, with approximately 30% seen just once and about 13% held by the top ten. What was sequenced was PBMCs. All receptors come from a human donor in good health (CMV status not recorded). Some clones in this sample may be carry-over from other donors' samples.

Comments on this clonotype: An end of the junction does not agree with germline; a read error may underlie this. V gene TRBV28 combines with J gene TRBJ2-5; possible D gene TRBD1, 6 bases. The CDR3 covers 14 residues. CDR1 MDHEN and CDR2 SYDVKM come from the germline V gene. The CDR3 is CARSFVGAQETQYF. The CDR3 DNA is TGTGCCCGCAGTTTCGTGGGGGCCCAAGAGACCCAGTACTTC.

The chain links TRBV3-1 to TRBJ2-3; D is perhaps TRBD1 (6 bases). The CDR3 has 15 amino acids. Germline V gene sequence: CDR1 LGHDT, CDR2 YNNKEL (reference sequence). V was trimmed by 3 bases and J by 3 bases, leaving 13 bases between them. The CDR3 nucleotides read TGTGCCAGCAGCCACAGGGGAAGAGGAACAGATACGCAGTATTTT. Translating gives CASSHRGRGTDTQYF.

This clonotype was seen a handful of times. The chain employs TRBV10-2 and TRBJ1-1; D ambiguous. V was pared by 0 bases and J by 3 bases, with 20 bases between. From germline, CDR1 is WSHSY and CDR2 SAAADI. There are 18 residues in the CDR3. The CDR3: CASSESEPRLGGDTEAFF. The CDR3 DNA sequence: TGCGCCAGCAGTGAGTCCGAGCCACGACTTGGTGGGGACACTGAAGCTTTCTTT.

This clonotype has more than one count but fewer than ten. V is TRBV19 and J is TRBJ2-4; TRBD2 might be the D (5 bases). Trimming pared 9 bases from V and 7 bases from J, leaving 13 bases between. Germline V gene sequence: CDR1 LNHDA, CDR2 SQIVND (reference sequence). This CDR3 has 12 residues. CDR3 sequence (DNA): TGTGCCAGCGGACTCCTGGGTAACATTCAGTACTTC. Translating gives CASGLLGNIQYF.

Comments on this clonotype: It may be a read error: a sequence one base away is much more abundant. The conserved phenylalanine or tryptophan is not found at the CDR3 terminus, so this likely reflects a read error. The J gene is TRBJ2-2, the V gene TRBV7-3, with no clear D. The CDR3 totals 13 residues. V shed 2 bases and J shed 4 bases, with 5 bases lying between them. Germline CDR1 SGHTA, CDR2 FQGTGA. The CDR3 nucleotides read TGTGCCAGCAGCTTACTGTCCACCGGGGAGCTGTTTTTG. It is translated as CASSLLSTGELFL.

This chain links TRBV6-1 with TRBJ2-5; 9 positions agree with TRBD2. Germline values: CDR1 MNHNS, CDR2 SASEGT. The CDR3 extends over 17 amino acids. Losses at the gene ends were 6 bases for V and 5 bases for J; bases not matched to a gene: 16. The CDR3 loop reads CASRPPRKRGAGETQYF. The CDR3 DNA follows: TGTGCCAGCAGGCCTCCCCGGAAGCGGGGGGCCGGTGAGACCCAGTACTTC.

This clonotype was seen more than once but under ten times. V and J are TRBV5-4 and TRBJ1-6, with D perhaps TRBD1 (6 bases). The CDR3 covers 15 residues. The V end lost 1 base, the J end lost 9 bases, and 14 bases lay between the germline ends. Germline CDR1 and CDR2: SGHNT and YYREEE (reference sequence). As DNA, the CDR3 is TGTGCCAGCAGCTTGTCCAGGGGTGGTGGTTCACCCCTCCACTTT. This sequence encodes CASSLSRGGGSPLHF.

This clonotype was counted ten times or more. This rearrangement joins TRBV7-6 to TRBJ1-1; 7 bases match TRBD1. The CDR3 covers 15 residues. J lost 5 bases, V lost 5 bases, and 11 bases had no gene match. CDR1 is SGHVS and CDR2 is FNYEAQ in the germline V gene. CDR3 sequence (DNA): TGTGCCAGCAGCCGCCGACAGGGTATGGAAACTGAAGCTTTCTTT. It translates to CASSRRQGMETEAFF.

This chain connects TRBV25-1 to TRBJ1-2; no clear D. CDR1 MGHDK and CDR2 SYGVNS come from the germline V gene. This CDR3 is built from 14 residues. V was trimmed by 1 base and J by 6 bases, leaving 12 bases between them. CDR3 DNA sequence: TGTGCCAGCAGTGAATCGGGGAGGCCGGATGGCTACACCTTC. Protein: CASSESGRPDGYTF.

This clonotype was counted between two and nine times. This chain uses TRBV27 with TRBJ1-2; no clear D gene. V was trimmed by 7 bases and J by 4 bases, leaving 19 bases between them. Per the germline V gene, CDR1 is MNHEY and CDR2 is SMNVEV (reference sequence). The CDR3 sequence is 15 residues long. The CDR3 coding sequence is TGTGCCAGCAAACTCCGATTACATTCTGGCTATGGCTACACCTTC. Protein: CASKLRLHSGYGYTF.

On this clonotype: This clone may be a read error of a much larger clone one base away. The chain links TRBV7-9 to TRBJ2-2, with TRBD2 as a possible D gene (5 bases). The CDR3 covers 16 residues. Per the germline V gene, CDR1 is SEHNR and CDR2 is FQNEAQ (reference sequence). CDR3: CASSLFHVANTGDLFF. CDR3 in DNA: TGTGCCAGCAGCTTATTTCACGTGGCGAACACCGGGGATCTGTTTTTT. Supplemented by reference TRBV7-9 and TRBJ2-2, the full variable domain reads DTGVSQNPRHKITKRGQNVTFRCDPISEHNRLYWYRQTLGQGPEFLTYFQNEAQLEKSRLLSDRFSAERPKGSFSTLEIQRTEQGDSAMYLCASSLFHVANTGDLFFGEGSRLTVL.

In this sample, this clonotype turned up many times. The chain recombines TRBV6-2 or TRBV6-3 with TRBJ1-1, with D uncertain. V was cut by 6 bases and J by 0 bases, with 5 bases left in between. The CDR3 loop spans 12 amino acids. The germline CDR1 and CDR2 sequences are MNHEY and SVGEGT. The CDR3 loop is CASRRVNTEAFF. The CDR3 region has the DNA TGTGCCAGCAGAAGGGTGAACACTGAAGCTTTCTTT.

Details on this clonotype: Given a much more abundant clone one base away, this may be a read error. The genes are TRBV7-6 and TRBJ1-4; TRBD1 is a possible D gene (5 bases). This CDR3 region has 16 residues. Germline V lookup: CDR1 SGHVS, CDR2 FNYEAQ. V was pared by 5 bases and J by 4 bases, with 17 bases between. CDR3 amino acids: CASSKGSAVRNEKLFF. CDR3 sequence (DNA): TGTGCCAGCAGCAAGGGGTCGGCAGTCCGTAATGAAAAACTGTTTTTT.

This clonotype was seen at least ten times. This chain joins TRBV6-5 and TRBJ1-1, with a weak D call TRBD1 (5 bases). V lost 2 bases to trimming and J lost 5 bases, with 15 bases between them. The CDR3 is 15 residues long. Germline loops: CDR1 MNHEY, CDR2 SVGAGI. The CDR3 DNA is TGTGCCAGCAGTTACAATTCGGGGGGAGGAACTGAAGCTTTCTTT. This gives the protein CASSYNSGGGTEAFF.

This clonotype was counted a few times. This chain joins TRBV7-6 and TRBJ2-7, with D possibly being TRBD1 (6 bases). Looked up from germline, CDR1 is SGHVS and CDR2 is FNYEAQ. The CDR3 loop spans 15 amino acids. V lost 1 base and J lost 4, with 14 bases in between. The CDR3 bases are TGTGCCAGCAGCTTAGACCCAGTACAGGGATACGAGCAGTACTTC. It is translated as CASSLDPVQGYEQYF.

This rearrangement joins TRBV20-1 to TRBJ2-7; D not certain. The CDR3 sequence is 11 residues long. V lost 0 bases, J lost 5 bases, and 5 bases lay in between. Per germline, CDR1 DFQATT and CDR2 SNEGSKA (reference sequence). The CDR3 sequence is CSARDRNEQYF. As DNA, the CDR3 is TGCAGTGCTAGAGATAGAAACGAGCAGTACTTC.

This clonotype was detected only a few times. CDR3 residues: CASSQGRGYGYTF. In DNA, the CDR3 is TGTGCCAGCAGTCAGGGACGGGGTTATGGCTACACCTTC. J is TRBJ1-2 and V is TRBV27; D is perhaps TRBD1 (5 bases). V was clipped by 5 bases and J by 5 bases, with 12 bases between them. This CDR3 is built from 13 residues. Germline-derived CDR1 and CDR2 are MNHEY and SMNVEV (reference sequence).

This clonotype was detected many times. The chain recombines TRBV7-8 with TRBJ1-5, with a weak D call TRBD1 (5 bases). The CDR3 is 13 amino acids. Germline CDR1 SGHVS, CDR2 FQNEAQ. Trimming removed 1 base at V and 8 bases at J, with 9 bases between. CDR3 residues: CASSLEGVEPQHF. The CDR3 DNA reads TGTGCCAGCAGCTTAGAAGGGGTTGAGCCCCAGCATTTT. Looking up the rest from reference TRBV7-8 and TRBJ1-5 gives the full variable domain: GAGVSQSPRYKVAKRGQDVALRCDPISGHVSLFWYQQALGQGPEFLTYFQNEAQLDKSGLPSDRFFAERPEGSVSTLKIQRTQQEDSAVYLCASSLEGVEPQHFGDGTRLSIL.

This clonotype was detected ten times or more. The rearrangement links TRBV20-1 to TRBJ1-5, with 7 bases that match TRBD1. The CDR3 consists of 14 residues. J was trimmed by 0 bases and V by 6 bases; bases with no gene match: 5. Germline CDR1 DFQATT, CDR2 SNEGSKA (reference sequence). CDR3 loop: CSARDSNSNQPQHF. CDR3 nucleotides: TGCAGTGCACGGGACAGTAATAGCAATCAGCCCCAGCATTTT.

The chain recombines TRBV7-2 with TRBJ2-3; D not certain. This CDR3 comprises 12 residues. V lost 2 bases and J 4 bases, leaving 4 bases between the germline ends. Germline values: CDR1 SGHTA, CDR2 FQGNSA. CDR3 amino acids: CTSSLYSDTQYF. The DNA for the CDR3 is TGTACCAGCAGCTTATACTCAGATACGCAGTATTTT.